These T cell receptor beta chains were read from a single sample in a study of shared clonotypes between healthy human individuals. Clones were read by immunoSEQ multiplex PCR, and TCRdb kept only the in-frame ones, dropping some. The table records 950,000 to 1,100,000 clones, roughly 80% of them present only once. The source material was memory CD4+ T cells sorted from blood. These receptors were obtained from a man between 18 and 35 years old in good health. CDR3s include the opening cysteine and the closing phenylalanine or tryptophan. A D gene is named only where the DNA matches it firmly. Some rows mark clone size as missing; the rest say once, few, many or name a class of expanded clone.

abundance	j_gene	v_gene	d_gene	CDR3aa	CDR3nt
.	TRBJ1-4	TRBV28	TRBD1	CASSSAGGRATNEKLFF	TGTGCCAGCAGCTCAGCAGGGGGACGGGCAACTAATGAAAAACTGTTTTTT
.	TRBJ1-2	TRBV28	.	CASSSTDRTYGYTF	TGTGCCAGCAGTAGCACTGACAGGACCTATGGCTACACCTTC
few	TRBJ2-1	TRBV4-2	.	CASSQELATNNEQFF	TGTGCCAGCAGCCAAGAATTGGCTACAAACAATGAGCAGTTCTTC
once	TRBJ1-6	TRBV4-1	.	CASSQEGGPGLYNSPLHF	TGCGCCAGCAGCCAAGAAGGAGGGCCAGGTCTCTATAATTCACCCCTCCACTTT
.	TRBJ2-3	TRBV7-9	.	CASSSYGPRRYF	TGTGCCAGCAGCTCATATGGACCTCGGCGGTATTTT
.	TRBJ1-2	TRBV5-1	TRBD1	CASSLSTGEKVYGYTF	TGCGCCAGCAGCCTTTCGACAGGGGAAAAGGTCTATGGCTACACCTTC
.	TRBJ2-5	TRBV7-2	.	CASSLSWIGGETQYF	TGTGCCAGCAGCTTAAGTTGGATAGGGGGGGAGACCCAGTACTTC
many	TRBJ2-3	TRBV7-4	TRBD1	CASSQGAGCTDTQYF	TGTGCCAGCAGCCAGGGGGCGGGATGCACAGATACGCAGTATTTT
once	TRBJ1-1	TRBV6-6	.	CASSTLRGEAFF	TGTGCCAGCAGTACACTAAGGGGTGAAGCTTTCTTT
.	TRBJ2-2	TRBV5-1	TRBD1	CASSLGTGVTGELFF	TGCGCCAGCAGCTTGGGGACAGGGGTCACCGGGGAGCTGTTTTTT
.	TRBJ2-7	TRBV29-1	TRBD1	CSVGGGAYEQYF	TGCAGCGTTGGAGGGGGCGCCTACGAGCAGTACTTC
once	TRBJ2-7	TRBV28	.	CASRRDGKLLWVF	TGTGCCAGCAGGCGGGACGGAAAGCTCCTCTGGGTCTTC
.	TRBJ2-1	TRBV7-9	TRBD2	CASSLVGTSGSFGEQFF	TGTGCCAGCAGCTTAGTAGGGACTAGCGGGAGTTTCGGTGAGCAGTTCTTC
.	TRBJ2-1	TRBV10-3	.	CAISEFNNEQFF	TGTGCCATCAGTGAGTTTAACAATGAGCAGTTCTTC
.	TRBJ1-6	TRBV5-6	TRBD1	CASSSRTGGGSPLHF	TGTGCCAGCAGTTCCCGGACAGGTGGGGGCTCACCCCTCCACTTT
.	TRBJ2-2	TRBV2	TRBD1	CASSSQGAAGGELFF	TGTGCCAGCAGTTCCCAGGGGGCGGCTGGCGGGGAGCTGTTTTTT
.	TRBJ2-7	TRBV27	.	CASSLTTGSYEQYF	TGTGCCAGCAGTCTCACGACAGGTAGCTACGAGCAGTACTTC
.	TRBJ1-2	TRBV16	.	CASSRDGYYGYTF	TGTGCCAGTTCCCGGGACGGTTACTATGGCTACACCTTC
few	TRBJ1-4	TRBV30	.	CAWSPRVNEKLFF	TGTGCCTGGAGTCCCAGGGTAAATGAAAAACTGTTTTTT
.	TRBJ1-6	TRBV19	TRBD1	CASRGQGGSPLHF	TGTGCCAGTAGGGGACAGGGAGGGTCACCCCTCCACTTT
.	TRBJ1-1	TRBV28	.	CASSLYTGYEAFF	TGTGCCAGCAGTTTATATACAGGGTATGAAGCTTTCTTT
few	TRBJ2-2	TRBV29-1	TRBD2	CSVVPQTSGGARELFF	TGCAGCGTTGTGCCCCAGACTAGCGGGGGGGCCAGGGAGCTGTTTTTT
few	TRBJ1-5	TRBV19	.	CASARGNSNQPQHF	TGTGCCAGCGCGCGGGGGAATAGCAATCAGCCCCAGCATTTT